The present T cell receptor beta chain was sequenced within a study of T cell responses to AZD1222 COVID-19 vaccine. Study details: Pooled samples include second doses given at about 4 or 12 weeks.

This CDR3 is 14 amino acids long. The ends were cut back, 3 bases at V and 8 bases at J, with 14 bases in the middle. The germline CDR1 and CDR2 sequences are SGHNT and YYREEE (reference sequence). TCRdb keeps only in-frame clones here, not all; method: immunoSEQ multiplex PCR. The data contain more than 110,000 clones, 80% to 95% of them singletons. As concerns this clone: Its antigen is not identified.

The study's findings and limits: Females made up more of the donors, who were largely white British, and clonal diversity may have come out too low. With two AZD1222 doses given, Spike-specific TCR breadth and depth both rose.

Sequences were derived from peripheral blood, sampled on day 0 of AZD1222 vaccination. This TCR was sampled from an adult in good health. The chain carries TRBV5-4 and TRBJ1-4; possibly TRBD1 for D (5 bases). As DNA, the CDR3 is TGTGCCAGCAGCTCGGGATCGGGGGAGGAAAAACTGTTTTTT. This encodes CASSSGSGEEKLFF. The full variable domain, completed using reference TRBV5-4 and TRBJ1-4, is ETGVTQSPTHLIKTRGQQVTLRCSSQSGHNTVSWYQQALGQGPQFIFQYYREEENGRGNFPPRFSGLQFPNYSSELNVNALELDDSALYLCASSSGSGEEKLFFGSGTQLSVL.